This T cell receptor (beta chain) was documented in a study of CD8 T cells in Susac syndrome. Study-wide findings and caveats: It was acknowledged by the study that relatively few individuals were included in its TCR sequencing and HLA analysis.

After extraction with the RNeasy kit, roughly 0.45 to 1 ug of the RNA was reverse transcribed using random hexamers. Coverage of TCR beta CDR3 amplification by immunoSEQ multiplex PCR extended to 54 Vbeta and 13 Jbeta. MiXCR, run by TCRdb on the immunoSEQ multiplex PCR reads, gives a single entry per CDR3 protein. The sample includes approximately 150,000 distinct CDR3 sequences, less than 95% of them seen just once. On this clonotype: As yet, its antigen is unknown.

The CDR3 runs 14 residues. Germline CDR1 and CDR2: MNHEY and SMNVEV (reference sequence). Trimming removed 0 bases at V and 6 bases at J, with 11 bases between. The sequence came from a human donor with multiple sclerosis. The gene calls are TRBV27 and TRBJ1-2, with a possible D match to TRBD1 (6 bases). The sequencing sample was made of CD4+ T cells from PBMCs. As DNA, the CDR3 is TGTGCCAGCAGTTTATCGGCACAGGGCCATGGCTACACCTTC. It is translated as CASSLSAQGHGYTF.